This TCR beta chain was identified during a study of T-cell reconstitution after alpha-beta-depleted transplantation in children. This clonotype has just a few counts. V was clipped by 4 bases and J by 4 bases, with 17 bases between them. This CDR3 has 15 amino acids. The germline V gene has CDR1 SGDLS and CDR2 YYNGEE. Unique molecular identifiers were incorporated into the prepared TCRbeta library. Each CDR3 protein is one row after TCRdb ran MiXCR on the PCR reads. The repertoire holds about half a million distinct CDR3 sequences, with around 12% as singletons. This chain connects TRBV9 to TRBJ2-5, with D maybe TRBD1 (5 bases). The input for sequencing was PBMCs from the stem cell graft donor, taken from the stem cell graft. The TCR sequence derives from a human donor who donated a stem cell graft to a child with combined immunodeficiency. The CDR3 nucleotides read TGTGCCAGCAGCCCCCCTTTGGGCAGGGCAGAGACCCAGTACTTC. Protein: CASSPPLGRAETQYF.